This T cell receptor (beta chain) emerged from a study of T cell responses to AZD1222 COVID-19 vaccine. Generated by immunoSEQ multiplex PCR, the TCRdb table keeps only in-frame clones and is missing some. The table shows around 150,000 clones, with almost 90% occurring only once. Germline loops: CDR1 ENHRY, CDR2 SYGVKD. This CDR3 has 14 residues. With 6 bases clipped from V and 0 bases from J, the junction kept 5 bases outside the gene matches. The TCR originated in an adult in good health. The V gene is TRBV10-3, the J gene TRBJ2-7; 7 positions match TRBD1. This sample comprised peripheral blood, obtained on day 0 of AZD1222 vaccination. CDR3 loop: CAIRNGQDSYEQYF. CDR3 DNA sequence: TGTGCCATCAGGAACGGACAGGACTCCTACGAGCAGTACTTC.